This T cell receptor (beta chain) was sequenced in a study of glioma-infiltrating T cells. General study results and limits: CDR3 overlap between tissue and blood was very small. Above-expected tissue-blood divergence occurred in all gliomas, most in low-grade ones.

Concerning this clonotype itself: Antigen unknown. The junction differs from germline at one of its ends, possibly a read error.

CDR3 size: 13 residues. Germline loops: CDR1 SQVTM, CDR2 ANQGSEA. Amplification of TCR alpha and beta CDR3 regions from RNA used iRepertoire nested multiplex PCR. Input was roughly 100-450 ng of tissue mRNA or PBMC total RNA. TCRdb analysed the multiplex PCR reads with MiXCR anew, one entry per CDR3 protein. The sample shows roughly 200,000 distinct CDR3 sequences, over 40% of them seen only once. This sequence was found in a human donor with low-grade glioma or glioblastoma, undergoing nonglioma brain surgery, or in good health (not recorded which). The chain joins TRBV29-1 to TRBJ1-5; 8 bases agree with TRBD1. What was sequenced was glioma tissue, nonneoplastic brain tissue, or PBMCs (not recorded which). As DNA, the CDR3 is TGCAGCGTTACTGACAGGGGTGGTCAGCGCCAGCATTTT. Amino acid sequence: CSVTDRGGQRQHF. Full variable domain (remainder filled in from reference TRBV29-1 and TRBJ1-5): SAVISQKPSRDICQRGTSLTIQCQVDSQVTMMFWYRQQPGQSLTLIATANQGSEATYESGFVIDKFPISRPNLTFSTLTVSNMSPEDSSIYLCSVTDRGGQRQHFGDGTRLSIL.